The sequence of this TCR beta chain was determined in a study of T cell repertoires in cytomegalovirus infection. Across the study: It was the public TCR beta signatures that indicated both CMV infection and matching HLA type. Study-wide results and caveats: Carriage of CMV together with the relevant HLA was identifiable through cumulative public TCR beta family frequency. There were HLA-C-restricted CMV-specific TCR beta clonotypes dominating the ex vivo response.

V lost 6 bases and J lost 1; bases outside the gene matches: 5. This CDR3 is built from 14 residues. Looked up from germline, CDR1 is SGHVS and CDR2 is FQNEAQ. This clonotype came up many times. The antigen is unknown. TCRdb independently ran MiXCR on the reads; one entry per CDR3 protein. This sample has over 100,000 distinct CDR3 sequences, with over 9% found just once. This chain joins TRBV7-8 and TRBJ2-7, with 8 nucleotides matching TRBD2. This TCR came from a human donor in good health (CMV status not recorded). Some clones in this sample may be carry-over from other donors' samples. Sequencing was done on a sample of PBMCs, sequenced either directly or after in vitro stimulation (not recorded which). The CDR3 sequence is CASRAGTSSYEQYF. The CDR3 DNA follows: TGTGCCAGCAGGGCCGGGACTAGTTCCTACGAGCAGTACTTC.